This T cell receptor beta chain was sequenced during a study of brain metastases from non-small cell lung cancer. This CDR3 has 15 amino acids. CDR1 is SGHNT and CDR2 is YYREEE in the germline V gene (reference sequence). V lost 4 bases and J lost 3, with 15 bases in between. Sequencing was performed with immunoSEQ multiplex PCR; in TCRdb, only in-frame clones are kept and a portion is missing. The sample contains about 2,200 clones, just over 85% of which appear only once. The sample comprised tumor-adjacent normal tissue. The chain couples TRBV5-4 to TRBJ2-3, with a possible D match to TRBD2 (6 bases). The TCR comes from a donor aged 40 or older with non-small cell lung cancer. This CDR3 reads CASSPRLGVTDTQYF. CDR3 DNA sequence: TGTGCCAGCAGCCCGAGACTAGGAGTGACAGATACGCAGTATTTT. The whole variable domain, filled in from reference TRBV5-4 and TRBJ2-3, reads ETGVTQSPTHLIKTRGQQVTLRCSSQSGHNTVSWYQQALGQGPQFIFQYYREEENGRGNFPPRFSGLQFPNYSSELNVNALELDDSALYLCASSPRLGVTDTQYFGPGTRLTVL.